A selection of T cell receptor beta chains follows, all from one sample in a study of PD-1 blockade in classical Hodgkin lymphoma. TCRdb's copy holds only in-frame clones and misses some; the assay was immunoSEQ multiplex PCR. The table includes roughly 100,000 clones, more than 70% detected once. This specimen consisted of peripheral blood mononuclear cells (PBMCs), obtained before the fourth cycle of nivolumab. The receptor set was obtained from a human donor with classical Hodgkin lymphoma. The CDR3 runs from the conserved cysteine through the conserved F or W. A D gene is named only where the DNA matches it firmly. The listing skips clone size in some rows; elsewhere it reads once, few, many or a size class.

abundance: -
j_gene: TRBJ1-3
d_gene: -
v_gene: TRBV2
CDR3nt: TGTGCCAGCAGGACCAATCCTGATAAGGCTGGAAACACCATATATTTT
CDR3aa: CASRTNPDKAGNTIYF

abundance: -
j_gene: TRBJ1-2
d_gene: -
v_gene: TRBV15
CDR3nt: TGTGCCACCAGCAGAGATATTTTCTCTGACTTCCTACACGGCTATGGCTACACCTTC
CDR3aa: CATSRDIFSDFLHGYGYTF

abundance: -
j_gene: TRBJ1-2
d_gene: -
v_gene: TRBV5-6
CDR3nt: TGTGCCAGCAGCTCGGACAGTAACTATGGCTACACCTTC
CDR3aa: CASSSDSNYGYTF

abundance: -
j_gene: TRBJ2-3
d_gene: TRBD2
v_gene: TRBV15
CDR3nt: TGTGCCACCAGCAGAGATAGGGGAGGGCCCTCTACAGATACGCAGTATTTT
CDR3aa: CATSRDRGGPSTDTQYF

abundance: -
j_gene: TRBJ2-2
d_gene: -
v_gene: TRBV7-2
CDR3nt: TGTGCCAGCAGCTTAGGAGGCCCTATAACAAGTAAAACCGGGGAGCTGTTTTTT
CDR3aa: CASSLGGPITSKTGELFF

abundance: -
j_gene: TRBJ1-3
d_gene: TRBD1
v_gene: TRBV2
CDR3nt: TGTGCCAGCAGTGGACAGGGCTTACCTGGAAACACCATATATTTT
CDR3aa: CASSGQGLPGNTIYF

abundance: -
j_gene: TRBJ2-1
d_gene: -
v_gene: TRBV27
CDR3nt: TGTGCCAGCAGTGAAATTTTGGGACAAAGCTTCCATGAGCAGTTCTTC
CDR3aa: CASSEILGQSFHEQFF

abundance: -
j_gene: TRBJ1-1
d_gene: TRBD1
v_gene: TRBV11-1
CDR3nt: TGTGCCAGCAGCCCCCCCGGACAGGAGAGGTCGACTGAAGCTTTCTTT
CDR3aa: CASSPPGQERSTEAFF

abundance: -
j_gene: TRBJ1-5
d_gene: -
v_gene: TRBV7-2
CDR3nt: TGTGCCAGCAGCCCTAGGATTGGCAATCAGCCCCAGCATTTT
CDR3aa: CASSPRIGNQPQHF

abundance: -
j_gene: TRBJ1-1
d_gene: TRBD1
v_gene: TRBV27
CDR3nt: TGTGCCAGCAGCCCCCGGGACAGGTTCCTTTTGAACACTGAAGCTTTCTTT
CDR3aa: CASSPRDRFLLNTEAFF

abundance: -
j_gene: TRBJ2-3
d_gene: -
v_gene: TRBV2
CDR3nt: TGTGCCAGCAGCCCTGACATCTCCAATACGCAGTATTTT
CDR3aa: CASSPDISNTQYF

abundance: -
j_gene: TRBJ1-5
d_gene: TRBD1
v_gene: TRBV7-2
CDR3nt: TGTGCCAGCAGCTTAGCAGGACAGGGGTATAGCAATCAGCCCCAGCATTTT
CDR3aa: CASSLAGQGYSNQPQHF

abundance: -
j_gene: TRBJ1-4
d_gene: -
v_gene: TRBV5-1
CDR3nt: TGCGCCAGCAGCTTGGTCGGGAGTCCTAATGAAAAACTGTTTTTT
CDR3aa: CASSLVGSPNEKLFF

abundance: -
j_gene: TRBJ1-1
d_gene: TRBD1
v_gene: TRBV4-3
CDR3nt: TGCGCCAGCAGCCAGAATACAGGGGATTTGAACACTGAAGCTTTCTTT
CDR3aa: CASSQNTGDLNTEAFF

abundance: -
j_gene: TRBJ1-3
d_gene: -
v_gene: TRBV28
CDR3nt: TGTGCCAGCAGTTCCCGACCGTCCTCTGGAAACACCATATATTTT
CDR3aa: CASSSRPSSGNTIYF

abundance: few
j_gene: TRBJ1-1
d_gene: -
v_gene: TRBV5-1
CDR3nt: TGCGCCAGCAGCTTGCAGATCTCGAACACTGAAGCTTTCTTT
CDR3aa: CASSLQISNTEAFF

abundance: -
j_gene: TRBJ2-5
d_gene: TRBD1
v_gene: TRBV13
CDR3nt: TGTGCCAGCAGCTCAACAGGGGACCAAGAGACCCAGTACTTC
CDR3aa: CASSSTGDQETQYF

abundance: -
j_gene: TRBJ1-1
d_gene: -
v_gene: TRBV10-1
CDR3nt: TGCGCCAGCAGTGAGGGTCTCAACTGGAACACTGAAGCTTTCTTT
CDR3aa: CASSEGLNWNTEAFF

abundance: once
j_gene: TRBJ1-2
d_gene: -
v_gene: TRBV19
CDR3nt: TGTGCCAGTAGTATTAACCCGTCCATGGCCTTCTATGGCTACACCTTC
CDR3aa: CASSINPSMAFYGYTF

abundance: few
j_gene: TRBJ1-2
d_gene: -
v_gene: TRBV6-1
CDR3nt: TGTGCCAGCAGTGCAACCCCCAGAGACTATGGCTACACCTTC
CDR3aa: CASSATPRDYGYTF

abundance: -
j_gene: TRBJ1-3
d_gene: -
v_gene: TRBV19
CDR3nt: TGTGCCTCTCGAATCCCGGGGAACACCATATATTTT
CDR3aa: CASRIPGNTIYF

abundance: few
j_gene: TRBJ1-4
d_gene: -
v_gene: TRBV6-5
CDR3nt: TGTGCCAGCAGCGAGGGTGGAGATGAAAAACTGTTTTTT
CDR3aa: CASSEGGDEKLFF

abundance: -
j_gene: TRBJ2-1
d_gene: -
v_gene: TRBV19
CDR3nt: TGTGCCAGTAGTATGGACTCCACACCGTACAATGAGCAGTTCTTC
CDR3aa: CASSMDSTPYNEQFF

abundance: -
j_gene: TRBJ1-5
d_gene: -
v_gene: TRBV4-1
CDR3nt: TGCGCCAGCAGCCAAGGGACGGGTAATCAGCCCCAGCATTTT
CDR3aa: CASSQGTGNQPQHF

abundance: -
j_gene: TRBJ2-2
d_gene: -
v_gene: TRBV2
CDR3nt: TGTGCCAGCGGTGTGACGGAGACGAACACCGGGGAGCTGTTTTTT
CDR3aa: CASGVTETNTGELFF

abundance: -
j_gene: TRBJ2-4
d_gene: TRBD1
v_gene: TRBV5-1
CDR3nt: TGCGCCAGCAGCTTGGGAGGGACAGGGGGCCAGGGGAACATTCAGTACTTC
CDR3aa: CASSLGGTGGQGNIQYF

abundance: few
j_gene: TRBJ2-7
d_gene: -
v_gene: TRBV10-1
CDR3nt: TGCGCCAGCAGCCCCGGACGGCGGGAGCAGTACTTC
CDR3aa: CASSPGRREQYF

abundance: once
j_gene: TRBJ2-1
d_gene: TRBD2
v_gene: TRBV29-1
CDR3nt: TGCAGCGTAGATAGCGGGAGAACTTTGAATGAGCAGTTCTTC
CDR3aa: CSVDSGRTLNEQFF

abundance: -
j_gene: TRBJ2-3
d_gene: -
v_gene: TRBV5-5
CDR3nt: TGTGCCAGCAGAGCGGGACACAGCACAGATACGCAGTATTTT
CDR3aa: CASRAGHSTDTQYF

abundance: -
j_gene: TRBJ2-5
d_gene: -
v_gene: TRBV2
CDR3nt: TGTGCCAGCAGTGAGGCTAGGGAGACCCAGTACTTC
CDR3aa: CASSEARETQYF